These 27 T cell receptor beta chains originate from one sample sequenced in a study of cytomegalovirus exposure and HLA in healthy donors. With 60 Vbeta and 13 Jbeta primers, the PCR was carried out. Assay: immunoSEQ multiplex PCR; the TCRdb copy retains only in-frame clones and omits some. Of roughly 99,000 clones listed, roughly 79% are singletons. Material: PBMCs. The receptors were gathered from a woman between 40 and 50 years old in good health and CMV-seronegative.

The chain carries TRBV7-9 and TRBJ1-3; D is unclear. This CDR3 comprises 14 residues. The germline V gene has CDR1 SEHNR and CDR2 FQNEAQ (reference sequence). Trimming took 4 bases from V and 0 from J, leaving 7 bases between them. The CDR3: CASSSGASGNTIYF. CDR3 nucleotide sequence: TGTGCCAGCAGCTCCGGAGCCTCTGGAAACACCATATATTTT.

This chain joins TRBV2 and TRBJ1-1; 8 bases line up with TRBD1. V was clipped by 6 bases and J by 10 bases; unmatched bases: 13. This CDR3 has 14 residues. The germline CDR1 and CDR2 sequences are SNHLY and FYNNEI. As DNA, the CDR3 is TGTGCCAGCAGCGGTGACAGGGGCGGACTTGCAGCTTTCTTT. Amino acids: CASSGDRGGLAAFF.

The V call is TRBV2, the J call TRBJ1-2; 9 nucleotides match TRBD1. The CDR3 consists of 13 residues. The ends lost 7 bases at V and 4 bases at J; junction bases unmatched: 4. CDR1 and CDR2 from the germline V gene are SNHLY and FYNNEI. The CDR3 here is CASKGTGTYGYTF. The CDR3 DNA follows: TGTGCCAGCAAGGGGACAGGGACCTATGGCTACACCTTC.

Details on this clone: Relative to the germline gene, one junction end is altered; a read error may explain this. This sample also contains other DNA sequences that code for the same CDR3. This chain uses TRBV5-6 with TRBJ1-4, with a tentative D call TRBD1 (6 bases). There are 14 residues in the CDR3. The germline CDR1 and CDR2 sequences are SGHDT and YYEEEE. For the CDR3, the DNA is TGTGCCAGCAGCCTTGACAGGCTGAATGAAAAACTATTTTTT. Amino acid sequence: CASSLDRLNEKLFF.

This clone has more than one count but fewer than ten. V usage is TRBV5-4 and J usage is TRBJ1-4; D is unresolved. The CDR3 spans 15 residues. V lost 1 base, J lost 8 bases, and 15 bases lay in between. Germline V lookup: CDR1 SGHNT, CDR2 YYREEE (reference sequence). Here the CDR3 DNA reads TGTGCCAGCAGCTTGTCCGGCACAGCAGCCGAAAAACTGTTTTTT. Protein product: CASSLSGTAAEKLFF.

As DNA, the CDR3 is TGCGCCAGCAGCTTGGGAGGGTTCCAAGAGACCCAGTACTTC. Translated: CASSLGGFQETQYF. J is TRBJ2-5 and V is TRBV5-1; maybe TRBD2 (5 bases). CDR1 and CDR2 (germline): SGHRS, YFSETQ. The CDR3 is 14 residues long. The V end was cut by 0 bases, the J end by 1 base, with 7 bases between.

The genes are TRBV11-3 and TRBJ2-5, with TRBD2 matching over 12 bases. The CDR3 spans 15 residues. V was clipped by 5 bases and J by 5 bases; unmatched bases: 6. Per the germline V gene, CDR1 is SGHNT and CDR2 is YENEEA. CDR3 sequence (DNA): TGTGCCAGCAGCCCTAGCGGGGGGGCGTGGGAGACCCAGTACTTC. Its protein product is CASSPSGGAWETQYF.

This chain's CDR3 is CASSPGQGPDIQYF. The CDR3 region has the DNA TGTGCCAGCTCACCAGGACAGGGTCCAGACATTCAGTACTTC. V and J are TRBV18 and TRBJ2-4; 8 nucleotides agree with TRBD1. CDR3 length: 14 amino acids. The trim removed 2 bases at V and 8 bases at J, leaving 5 bases unmatched. Germline V lookup: CDR1 KGHSH, CDR2 LQKENI.

This chain joins TRBV5-1 and TRBJ2-7; 11 bases agree with TRBD1. CDR1 and CDR2 (germline): SGHRS, YFSETQ. This CDR3 has 14 amino acids. V dropped 6 bases and J dropped 2; count of bases not matched to a gene: 4. DNA for the CDR3: TGCGCCAGCAAGGGGGGACAGGGGGCCTACGAGCAGTACTTC. Protein sequence: CASKGGQGAYEQYF.

This chain connects TRBV7-9 to TRBJ1-1; tentative D call: TRBD1 (5 bases). V was clipped by 4 bases and J by 4 bases, with 13 bases between them. Germline-derived CDR1 and CDR2 are SEHNR and FQNEAQ (reference sequence). The CDR3 spans 14 residues. The chain's CDR3 is CASSSGGVSTEAFF. CDR3 nucleotides: TGTGCCAGCAGCTCCGGGGGTGTGAGCACTGAAGCTTTCTTT.

The rearrangement links TRBV2 to TRBJ1-1; the match to TRBD1 covers 9 bases. The CDR3 contains 15 residues. The germline gives CDR1 SNHLY, CDR2 FYNNEI. The V gene end was trimmed by 8 bases and the J gene end by 1 base; junction bases not matched to a gene: 8. CDR3 coding DNA: TGTGCCAGCGAAAAGGAGGGACAGGGGAACACTGAAGCTTTCTTT. Its translation is CASEKEGQGNTEAFF.

The chain is built from TRBV4-1 and TRBJ1-1; D is possibly TRBD1 (6 bases). CDR1 and CDR2 (germline): MGHRA, YSYEKL. V dropped 1 base and J dropped 6 bases, with 15 bases sitting between them. The CDR3 extends over 15 amino acids. CDR3 sequence (DNA): TGCGCCAGCAGCCAAGTGGCAGGGGATCAGGCTGAAGCTTTCTTT. Its translation is CASSQVAGDQAEAFF.

The chain has TRBV4-2 and TRBJ2-2, with D unresolved. This CDR3 is 13 amino acids long. Germline CDR1 is LGHNA and CDR2 is YNFKEQ. V shed 2 bases and J shed 6 bases, with 7 bases lying between them. CDR3 protein: CASSQKLPGELFF. CDR3 DNA sequence: TGTGCCAGCAGCCAAAAGCTTCCCGGGGAGCTGTTTTTT.

J is TRBJ2-5 and V is TRBV4-2; TRBD2 is a possible D gene (6 bases). This CDR3 region has 14 residues. Germline loops: CDR1 LGHNA, CDR2 YNFKEQ. V was clipped by 3 bases and J by 1 base, with 9 bases between them. The CDR3 coding sequence is TGTGCCAGCAGCCAGACCGGGGGCCAAGAGACCCAGTACTTC. Its protein product is CASSQTGGQETQYF.

This chain joins TRBV5-4 and TRBJ1-1; no firm D call. CDR1 SGHNT and CDR2 YYREEE come from the germline V gene (reference sequence). The CDR3 covers 15 residues. V gave up 2 bases and J gave up 1 base, with 12 bases separating them. As DNA, the CDR3 is TGTGCCAGCAGCTTTGGAGGGTTCTCGAACACTGAAGCTTTCTTT. Its translation is CASSFGGFSNTEAFF. Filled out from reference TRBV5-4 and TRBJ1-1, the complete variable domain reads ETGVTQSPTHLIKTRGQQVTLRCSSQSGHNTVSWYQQALGQGPQFIFQYYREEENGRGNFPPRFSGLQFPNYSSELNVNALELDDSALYLCASSFGGFSNTEAFFGQGTRLTVV.

This clone was detected only a few times. V is TRBV19 and J is TRBJ1-1, with 8 bases that match TRBD1. This CDR3 comprises 12 residues. CDR1 LNHDA and CDR2 SQIVND come from the germline V gene (reference sequence). Unmatched junction bases numbered 5, after V lost 5 bases and J lost 9 bases. CDR3 in DNA: TGTGCCAGTAGTTGGGGGACAGGAAAAGCTTTCTTT. Its translation: CASSWGTGKAFF.

This clone was picked up one time. This chain links TRBV6-1 with TRBJ2-7; perhaps TRBD1 as D (6 bases). Germline CDR1 is MNHNS and CDR2 is SASEGT. V was trimmed by 7 bases and J by 7 bases, leaving 20 bases between them. CDR3 length: 14 residues. CDR3 sequence reads: CASKAGAVSGEQYF. CDR3 coding DNA: TGTGCCAGCAAAGCAGGGGCGGTTTCGGGGGAGCAGTACTTC.

J is TRBJ1-3 and V is TRBV7-9; D is perhaps TRBD1 (6 bases). The ends were cut back, 6 bases at V and 2 bases at J, with 20 bases in the middle. The CDR3 is made up of 17 amino acids. The germline V gene has CDR1 SEHNR and CDR2 FQNEAQ (reference sequence). The CDR3 is CASRNYRVHLAGNTIYF. The CDR3 DNA reads TGTGCCAGCAGGAACTACAGGGTCCATTTAGCTGGAAACACCATATATTTT.

J is TRBJ2-1 and V is TRBV7-2, with TRBD1 matching over 8 bases. The CDR3 spans 13 residues. CDR1 and CDR2 from the germline V gene are SGHTA and FQGNSA. The CDR3 region has the DNA TGTGCGATGATGACAGGGGCAACCAGTGAGCAGTTCTTC. It translates to CAMMTGATSEQFF.

In its sample, this clone was seen once. The rearrangement uses TRBV2 and TRBJ2-3, with D perhaps matching TRBD1 (6 bases). CDR3 size: 14 residues. V was clipped by 6 bases and J by 2 bases, with 12 bases between them. Germline V gives CDR1 SNHLY, CDR2 FYNNEI. The CDR3 region is CASRSRDNTDTQYF. CDR3 bases: TGTGCCAGCAGATCCCGGGACAACACAGATACGCAGTATTTT.

The V call is TRBV7-9, the J call TRBJ2-7, with 10 bases lining up with TRBD1. The CDR3 length is 15 residues. CDR1 and CDR2 (germline): SEHNR, FQNEAQ (reference sequence). Unmatched junction bases numbered 10, after V lost 5 bases and J lost 6 bases. CDR3 coding DNA: TGTGCCAGCAGCATTACCGGGACAGGGGTTTCCGAGCAGTACTTC. It encodes CASSITGTGVSEQYF.

The genes are TRBV19 and TRBJ2-1, with a weak D call TRBD2 (6 bases). Per germline, CDR1 LNHDA and CDR2 SQIVND (reference sequence). V lost 2 bases and J 0 bases, leaving 20 bases between the germline ends. CDR3 length: 19 residues. The CDR3 reads CASSIRGGVAKSSYNEQFF. CDR3 coding DNA: TGTGCCAGTAGTATACGGGGCGGGGTCGCGAAGAGCTCCTACAATGAGCAGTTCTTC.

The genes are TRBV5-1 and TRBJ2-3, with 9 bases matching TRBD1. The CDR3 length is 17 residues. V was clipped by 4 bases and J by 0 bases; unmatched bases: 9. The V gene's germline CDR1 is SGHRS and CDR2 YFSETQ. The DNA of the CDR3 is TGCGCCAGCAGCCCGGACAGGGGTGGGACCAGCACAGATACGCAGTATTTT. Protein sequence: CASSPDRGGTSTDTQYF.

This rearrangement joins TRBV28 to TRBJ2-1, with 10 bases fitting TRBD2. CDR1 MDHEN and CDR2 SYDVKM come from the germline V gene. This CDR3 is built from 16 residues. Trimming removed 7 bases from V and 2 bases from J; junction bases left unmatched: 8. The DNA of the CDR3 is TGTGCCAGCAAGTCAATTGGACTAGCGGCCTACAATGAGCAGTTCTTC. It specifies CASKSIGLAAYNEQFF.

The rearrangement links TRBV5-1 to TRBJ1-5; a weak D match, TRBD1 (6 bases). With 4 bases removed from V and 5 bases from J, the gap between germline ends came to 13 bases. Germline V gene sequence: CDR1 SGHRS, CDR2 YFSETQ. The CDR3 is 14 amino acids. CDR3 amino acids: CASSPDSGDQPQHF. CDR3 bases: TGCGCCAGCAGCCCGGACAGCGGCGATCAGCCCCAGCATTTT.

V is TRBV7-2 and J is TRBJ1-1; the D is unclear. Germline V CDR1 and CDR2: SGHTA, FQGNSA. Trimming cost V 5 bases and J 2 bases, with 18 bases left between them. The CDR3 has 16 amino acids. CDR3 in DNA: TGTGCCAGCAGCCCGAGGGTGGGAGTGGGCAACACTGAAGCTTTCTTT. It translates to CASSPRVGVGNTEAFF.

The chain employs TRBV7-3 and TRBJ2-6; 8 bases match TRBD1. The length of the CDR3 is 16 residues. CDR1 and CDR2 (germline): SGHTA, FQGTGA. J gave up 2 bases and V 1 base, and 1 base lay outside the gene matches. The CDR3 sequence: CASSLIRGPGANVLTF. CDR3 coding DNA: TGTGCCAGCAGCTTAATCAGGGGGCCTGGGGCCAACGTCCTGACTTTC.